The sequence of this T cell receptor beta chain was determined in a study of identical twins (dated by TCRdb to 2016 to 2018). About the study as a whole: To test whether fetal clonotypes persist, this study deep-sequenced TCR alpha and beta repertoires from monozygotic twins, from unrelated adults of various ages, and from cord blood. To rule out contamination, the twin experiments were replicated at different times with different library preparation protocols.

All donors were healthy Caucasians. The twin cohort consisted of three pairs of female monozygotic twins, all aged roughly 18 to 29 years. Positive isolation kits from Invitrogen were used to isolate CD4+ and CD8+ T cell populations. The method was 5' RACE. Data came from an Illumina HiSeq 2000. Template switching introduced a universal primer binding site; the final cDNA contained a unique molecular identifier, enabling accurate counting of TCR cDNA molecules. Specific primers in the conserved constant-segment region were used to synthesize first-strand cDNA for the TCR alpha and beta chains. Each cDNA library was double barcoded, with a SMART-Mk sample barcode plus Illumina barcodes, to control for contamination. TruSeq adapter sequences along with Illumina sample barcodes were introduced in two successive PCR steps. TCR alpha and beta cDNA libraries were sequenced on the Illumina HiSeq platform with custom primers. The authors processed their data as follows. MiGEC was used to process raw reads and extract unique molecular identifiers, and MiXCR was used to find CDR3 positions. Recombination models were inferred per individual with the repgenHMM and IGoR tools using an EM algorithm. The tcR package in R was used for shared clonotype analysis, with sharing normalized by the product of cloneset sizes. To study raw recombination without the effects of thymic and clonal selection, out-of-frame nonproductive sequences were analyzed. TCRdb cleaned the public reads at Q25 with fastp, built clones with MiXCR and kept in-frame beta chains. Every entry covers one CDR3 protein and lists the most common genes and DNA from its rows. For this entry, the V and J calls and clone size follow TCRdb and not the study's own pipeline. This sample gives around 530,000 distinct CDR3 sequences in total; over 12% of them show up just once. In total, the top ten clones hold 0.44% of the sample.

Results and caveats for the whole study, not just this receptor: In monozygotic twins, out-of-frame TCR alpha sharing was systematically underestimated by recombination models, although the models agreed with sharing between unrelated individuals. Invariant T cells such as MAIT and iNKT could partly confound zero-insertion analyses, although diverse VJ usage argued against such confounding for most clonotypes. Abundant cord blood beta clonotypes had fewer insertions, young adult naive repertoires showed a similar but weaker trend, and memory repertoires showed no such trend. Compared with coincidental sharing between unrelated individuals, an excess of low generation-probability sequences was observed among out-of-frame TCR alpha sequences shared between twins. The excess sharing between twins in beta out-of-frame sequences was weaker because fewer shared sequences reduced the signal-to-noise ratio. Because the same donors could not be followed over many years, conclusions were based on cross-sectional statistical analysis.

Concerning this clonotype: No cognate antigen has been identified for it. Germline is not matched at one junction end, which may reflect a read error.

According to the germline V gene (reference sequence), CDR1 reads DFQATT and CDR2 reads SNEGSKA. The CDR3 spans 14 residues, from the cysteine through the phenylalanine. Only CDR3 DNA remains: 42 bases, in frame from the first base. Another study also made use of these data, one on yellow fever vaccine responses in identical twins. As described in the second report: According to the authors, the vaccine-induced T cell response in identical twins seemed to be partly convergent and partly specific to each individual. The study precisely tracked vaccine-responding T cell clones in identical twins.

The chain is made from TRBV20-1 and TRBJ1-6; TRBD1 is a weak D gene call, 6 bases matching. Sequencing was done on a sample of CD4+ T cells sorted from blood. The clonotype originates from a woman aged 18-29 years in good health. In nucleotide form, the sequence is TGCAGTGCCAGAGGGGGGTATGGGAATTCACCCCTCCACTTT. Its protein product is CSARGGYGNSPLHF.